The following is a TCR beta chain sequence with its context. This clonotype was recorded a few times. Its antigen remains unidentified. No much larger clonotype is one base removed from it; base qualities were not supplied. Including the terminal cysteine and phenylalanine, the CDR3 comprises 16 residues. The kept DNA is CDR3 alone, 48 bases in frame from the first base. Sequences SGHRS (CDR1) and YFSETQ (CDR2) are obtained from the germline V gene. A distance of 15 bases separates the germline ends of V and J, which lose 0 bases and 4 bases respectively. The data stem from a study of CD8 T cells in ankylosing spondylitis (TCRdb year 2017). Study-wide context: The study profiled T cell receptor beta repertoires in healthy donors and ankylosing spondylitis patients to find disease-linked TCR variants. In total, the full study cohort was made up of some 100 healthy donors and 25 to 30 ankylosing spondylitis patients. Peripheral blood was sampled, and synovial fluid was also collected from ankylosing spondylitis patients. Study-wide conclusions, independent of this receptor: Blood from ankylosing spondylitis patients appeared to be characterized by a TCR beta motif composed of 7 to 9 highly homologous amino acid variants. Some motif variants had previously been reported in the synovial fluid and blood of reactive arthritis patients, which suggests shared mechanisms of disease initiation. The disease-linked clones showed a CD8+ phenotype and occurred at relatively low frequencies in peripheral blood. The disease-linked clones were reported as significantly enriched in matched synovial fluid samples from ankylosing spondylitis patients.

Sequencing was performed on an Illumina HiSeq 2500. Quantitative 5'-RACE with molecular barcodes was used to prepare TCR beta libraries. The paper's processing steps were these. A new computational method, built on a probabilistic model of VDJ rearrangement, was used to identify disease-linked TCR variants. TCRdb took the public reads, trimmed them with fastp at Q25, ran MiXCR for clone calling and kept in-frame beta chains. Here each entry gathers all rows of one CDR3 protein and keeps the most common genes and DNA. The V and J calls were determined by TCRdb, not by the authors. In this sample the table shows 350,000 to 550,000 distinct CDR3 sequences, roughly 25% of which occur a single time. The biggest ten clones account for 0.89% of the sample.

The chain was built from TRBV5-1 and TRBJ2-3; possibly the D gene is TRBD2, per 5 matching bases. The TCR sequence derives from a male donor with ankylosing spondylitis. Sequencing was performed on blood, either unsorted or a sorted T cell fraction (not recorded which). The encoded CDR3 is CASSLATGIGADTQYF. The nucleotides read TGCGCCAGCAGCTTGGCCACGGGGATCGGGGCAGATACGCAGTATTTT.